This T cell receptor beta chain stems from a study of T cells in Graves' hyperthyroidism and ophthalmopathy. About the research overall: Blood from the periphery was taken at initial diagnosis, before any treatment.

The ends were cut back, 1 base at V and 1 base at J, with 13 bases in the middle. The germline CDR1 and CDR2 sequences are SGHDN and FVKESK. The CDR3 extends over 16 amino acids. The table lists this clonotype with a few counts. A lack of ophthalmopathy progression within 18 months defined stable Graves' hyperthyroidism. Exclusion of a patient resulted from uncontrolled infection, other autoimmune disease, pregnancy or lactation. Diagnostic assessment was based on clinical symptoms, serum thyroxine and TRAb, thyroid ultrasound and orbital computed tomography. Amplified regions were TCR beta CDR3 sequences from RNA transcripts. The study used the HTBI primer set for a first-round RT-PCR of the TCR CDR3. TCRdb recomputed calls from the multiplex PCR reads with MiXCR, one row per CDR3 protein. This sample has about 680,000 distinct CDR3 sequences; under 45% occur once, and the top ten carry around a third.

V and J are TRBV14 and TRBJ1-2, with a tentative D call TRBD1 (5 bases). Source material: blood. The clonotype comes from a woman aged 40-49 years with Graves' hyperthyroidism. The CDR3 nucleotides read TGTGCCAGCAGCCAAGGCCCCAGACAGCTTAACTATGGCTACACCTTC. Its translation: CASSQGPRQLNYGYTF.